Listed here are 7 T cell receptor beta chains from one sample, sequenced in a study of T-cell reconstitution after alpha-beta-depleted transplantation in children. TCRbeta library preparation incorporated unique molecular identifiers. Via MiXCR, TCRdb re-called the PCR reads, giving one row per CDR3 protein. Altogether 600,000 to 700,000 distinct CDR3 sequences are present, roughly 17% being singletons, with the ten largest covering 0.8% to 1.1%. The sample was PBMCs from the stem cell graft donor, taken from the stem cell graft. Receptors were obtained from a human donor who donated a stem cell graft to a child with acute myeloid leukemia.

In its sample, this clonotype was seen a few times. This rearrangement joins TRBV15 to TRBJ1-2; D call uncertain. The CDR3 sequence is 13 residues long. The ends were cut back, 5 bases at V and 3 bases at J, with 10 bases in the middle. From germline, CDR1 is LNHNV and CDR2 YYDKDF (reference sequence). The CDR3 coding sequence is TGTGCCACCAGCGGCGGACTTTACTATGGCTACACCTTC. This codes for CATSGGLYYGYTF.

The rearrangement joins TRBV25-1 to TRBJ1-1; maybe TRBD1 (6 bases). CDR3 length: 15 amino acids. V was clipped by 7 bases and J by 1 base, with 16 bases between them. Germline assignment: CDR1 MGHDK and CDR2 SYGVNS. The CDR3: CASTRDTLRNTEAFF. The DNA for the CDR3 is TGTGCCAGCACCCGGGACACCTTAAGGAACACTGAAGCTTTCTTT.

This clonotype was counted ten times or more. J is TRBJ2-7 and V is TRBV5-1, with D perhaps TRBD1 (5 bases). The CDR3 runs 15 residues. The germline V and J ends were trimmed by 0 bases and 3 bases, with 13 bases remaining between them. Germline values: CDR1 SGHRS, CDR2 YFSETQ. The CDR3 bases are TGCGCCAGCAGCTTGGGGACAAGTACCTTCTACGAGCAGTACGTC. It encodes CASSLGTSTFYEQYV.

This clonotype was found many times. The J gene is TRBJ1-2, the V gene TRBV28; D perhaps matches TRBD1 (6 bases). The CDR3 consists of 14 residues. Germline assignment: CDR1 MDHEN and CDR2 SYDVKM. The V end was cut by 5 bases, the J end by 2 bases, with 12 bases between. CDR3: CASSPSGQNYGYTF. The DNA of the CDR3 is TGTGCCAGCAGTCCCTCAGGACAGAACTATGGCTACACCTTC.

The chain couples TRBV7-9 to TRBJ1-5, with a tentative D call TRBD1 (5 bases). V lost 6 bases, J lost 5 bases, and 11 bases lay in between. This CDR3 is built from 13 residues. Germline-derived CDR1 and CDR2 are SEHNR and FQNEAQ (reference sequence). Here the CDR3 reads CASRGLGDQPQHF. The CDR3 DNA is TGTGCCAGCAGGGGGCTAGGGGATCAGCCCCAGCATTTT.

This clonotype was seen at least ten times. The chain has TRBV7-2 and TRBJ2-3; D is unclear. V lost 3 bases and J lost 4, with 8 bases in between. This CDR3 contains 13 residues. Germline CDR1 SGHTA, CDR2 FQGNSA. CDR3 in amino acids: CASSFLGPDTQYF. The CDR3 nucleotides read TGTGCCAGCAGCTTCCTAGGTCCAGATACGCAGTATTTT.

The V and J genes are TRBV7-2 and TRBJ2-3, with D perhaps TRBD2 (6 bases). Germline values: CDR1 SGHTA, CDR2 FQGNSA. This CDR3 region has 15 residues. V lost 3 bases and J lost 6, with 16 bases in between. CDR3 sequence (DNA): TGTGCCAGCAGCTTTCCGGGGGTCCCCAGGGATACGCAGTATTTT. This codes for CASSFPGVPRDTQYF.